Following are 6 T cell receptor beta chains from one sample sequenced in a study of STAT5B mutations in CD4+ large granular lymphocyte leukemia. The method was immunoSEQ multiplex PCR; TCRdb's version includes in-frame clones alone and lacks a portion of them. The data contain more than 35,000 clones, almost 85% of them singletons. Source material: CD4+ T cells from blood buffy coats. These receptors all come from a human donor in good health.

V and J are TRBV6-5 and TRBJ2-5, with a possible D match to TRBD1 (5 bases). The end of the DNA fits TRBJ2-7 better, so the J call may be wrong. In germline, CDR1 is MNHEY, CDR2 SVGAGI. The CDR3 length is 12 residues. CDR3 protein: CASAGIKSEQYF. CDR3 nucleotide sequence: TGTGCCAGCGCAGGGATAAAAAGCGAGCAGTACTTC.

CDR3 sequence (DNA): TGTGCCAGCAGACAAGGCGTAGCGATCGTTAACACCGGGGAGCTGTTTTTT. This codes for CASRQGVAIVNTGELFF. This sequence joins TRBV11-3 and TRBJ2-2, with TRBD2 as a possible D gene (5 bases). CDR1 and CDR2 (germline): SGHNT, YENEEA. The CDR3 contains 17 residues. The germline V and J ends were trimmed by 6 bases and 2 bases, with 19 bases remaining between them.

The J gene is TRBJ2-5, the V gene TRBV2, with D possibly matching TRBD1 (6 bases). The length of the CDR3 is 16 residues. V was shortened by 5 bases and J by 5 bases, with 21 bases between the two germline ends. The germline V gene encodes CDR1 SNHLY and CDR2 FYNNEI. CDR3 amino acids: CASSQLEAGVGETQYF. For the CDR3, the DNA is TGTGCCAGCAGTCAGCTGGAGGCAGGGGTCGGGGAGACCCAGTACTTC.

V and J are TRBV7-2 and TRBJ2-5; maybe TRBD2 (6 bases). Trimming took 5 bases from V and 4 from J, leaving 17 bases between them. Germline CDR1 and CDR2: SGHTA and FQGNSA. CDR3 length: 15 residues. The DNA of the CDR3 is TGTGCCAGCAGCCTCGCGGGGTCAGGCGGAGAGACCCAGTACTTC. As protein: CASSLAGSGGETQYF.

This chain joins TRBV13 and TRBJ2-3, with 11 bases fitting TRBD2. CDR1 and CDR2 (germline): PRHDT, FYEKMQ (reference sequence). After removal of 3 bases from V and 0 bases from J, the junction contained 8 bases not matched to a gene. CDR3 length: 18 residues. The DNA of the CDR3 is TGTGCCAGCAGCTTGGCATCGCTAGCGGGGGGAAGCACAGATACGCAGTATTTT. As protein: CASSLASLAGGSTDTQYF.

The chain combines TRBV5-1 with TRBJ1-2; TRBD1 matches at 7 bases. J was trimmed by 2 bases and V by 4 bases; bases with no gene match: 17. The CDR3 contains 18 residues. The germline CDR1 and CDR2 sequences are SGHRS and YFSETQ. CDR3 nucleotide sequence: TGCGCCAGCAGCGCCGGCTACACCAGGACAGGCCTAAACTATGGCTACACCTTC. Amino acids: CASSAGYTRTGLNYGYTF. Combining the CDR3 with reference TRBV5-1 and TRBJ1-2 gives the whole variable domain KAGVTQTPRYLIKTRGQQVTLSCSPISGHRSVSWYQQTPGQGLQFLFEYFSETQRNKGNFPGRFSGRQFSNSRSEMNVSTLELGDSALYLCASSAGYTRTGLNYGYTFGSGTRLTVV.